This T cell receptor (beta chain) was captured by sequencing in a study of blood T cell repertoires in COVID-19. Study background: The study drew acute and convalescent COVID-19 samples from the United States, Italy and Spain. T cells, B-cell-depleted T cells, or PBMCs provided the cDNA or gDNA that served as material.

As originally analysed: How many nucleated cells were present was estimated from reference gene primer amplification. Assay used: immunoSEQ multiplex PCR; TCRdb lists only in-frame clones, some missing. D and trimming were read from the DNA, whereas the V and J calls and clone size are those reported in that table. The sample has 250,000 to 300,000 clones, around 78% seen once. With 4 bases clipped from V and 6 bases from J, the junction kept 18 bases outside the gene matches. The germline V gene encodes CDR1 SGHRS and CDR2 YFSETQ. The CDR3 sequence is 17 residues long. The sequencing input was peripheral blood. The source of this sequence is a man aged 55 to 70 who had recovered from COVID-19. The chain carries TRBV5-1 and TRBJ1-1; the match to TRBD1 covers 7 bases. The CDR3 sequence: CASSPLLGPGQTAEAFF. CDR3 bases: TGCGCCAGCAGCCCGTTGTTGGGGCCGGGACAGACCGCTGAAGCTTTCTTT.